This T cell receptor beta chain is from a study of shared clonotypes between healthy human individuals. Study-level information: With ages of 18 to 49, the donors were two women and three men. Three CD4 naive, three CD4 memory, two CD8 naive and one CD8 memory plate were used per donor. Study results and caveats: Only blood samples were collected, and tissue repertoires likely differ.

This CDR3 region has 15 residues. Looked up from germline, CDR1 is MDHEN and CDR2 is SYDVKM. V dropped 6 bases and J dropped 7; count of bases not matched to a gene: 8. With respect to this clone: No antigen is known for it.

The method was immunoSEQ multiplex PCR; TCRdb's version includes in-frame clones alone and lacks a portion of them. The data show around 340,000 clones, 73% seen once. This chain links TRBV28 with TRBJ1-5, with TRBD1 matching 11 bases. This sequence was found in a man under 40 in good health. The sample taken for sequencing was memory CD4+ T cells sorted from blood. Subset defined: CD45RA-negative fraction. The CDR3 sequence is CASRDWTGGLQPQHF. CDR3 sequence (DNA): TGTGCCAGCAGAGACTGGACAGGGGGCCTGCAGCCCCAGCATTTT.